This T cell receptor beta chain derives from a study of shared clonotypes between healthy human individuals. Overall study findings and caveats: Memory subsets generally showed lower estimated richness than naive subsets. In a few donors, roughly 5.2% of naive CD4 clonotypes appeared in common. The authors sampled blood alone, and tissue repertoires likely differ.

The CD8 memory sample joined CD45RO+ cells and CCR7-negative CD45RA+ cells. Comments on this clone: Its antigen remains unknown.

TCRdb keeps only in-frame clones here, not all; method: immunoSEQ multiplex PCR. This sample has approximately 710,000 clones, with about nine tenths found just once. Trimming pared 5 bases from V and 6 bases from J, leaving 5 bases between. The CDR3 extends over 10 amino acids. Per germline, CDR1 SEHNR and CDR2 FQNEAQ (reference sequence). The V call is TRBV7-9, the J call TRBJ2-7; D unclear. Input material: memory CD8+ T cells from PBMCs. Subset noted: CD45RO+ cells pooled with CCR7-negative TemRA cells. The clonotype was recovered from a man younger than 30 in good health. Some clones in this sample may be carry-over from other donors' samples. The chain's CDR3 is CASSAREQYF. DNA for the CDR3: TGTGCCAGCAGCGCTCGCGAGCAGTACTTC.